Each of the 30 T cell receptor beta chains below was sequenced from the same sample in a study of tumor-infiltrating lymphocytes in localized non-small cell lung cancer. Here immunoSEQ multiplex PCR was the method, and the copy in TCRdb shows in-frame clones only, minus some. The sample records fewer than 20,000 clones, under 85% being singletons. The sample consisted of lung tumor tissue. All receptors derive from a human donor with non-small cell lung cancer.

V is TRBV7-8 and J is TRBJ1-2; D remains ambiguous. Germline CDR1 SGHVS, CDR2 FQNEAQ. CDR3 size: 13 residues. V was shortened by 1 base and J by 7 bases, with 10 bases between the two germline ends. The CDR3 DNA reads as TGTGCCAGCAGCTTAGGGGAGACATTTGGCTACACCTTC. Its protein product is CASSLGETFGYTF.

In regard to this clone: This CDR3 is also generated by other DNA sequences in the sample. This chain connects TRBV7-9 to TRBJ1-5, with TRBD1 identical over 8 bases. Germline values: CDR1 SEHNR, CDR2 FQNEAQ (reference sequence). J gave up 4 bases and V 0 bases, and 5 bases lay outside the gene matches. The CDR3 loop spans 16 amino acids. The DNA for the CDR3 is TGTGCCAGCAGCTTAGCAGGTACAGGGGGAAATCAGCCCCAGCATTTT. Protein sequence: CASSLAGTGGNQPQHF.

The gene calls are TRBV5-4 and TRBJ2-5; 14 nucleotides agree with TRBD2. This CDR3 spans 16 amino acids. Germline V gene lookup returns CDR1 SGHNT and CDR2 YYREEE (reference sequence). With 4 bases clipped from V and 1 base from J, the junction kept 3 bases outside the gene matches. CDR3 amino acids: CASSVGTSGGQETQYF. Written as DNA, the CDR3 is TGTGCCAGCAGCGTCGGGACTAGCGGGGGCCAAGAGACCCAGTACTTC.

In this sample, this clone is medium-sized. The rearrangement uses TRBV7-2 and TRBJ2-5, with 7 bases lining up with TRBD2. This CDR3 has 19 amino acids. The V and J ends lost 3 bases and 5 bases, in that order; junction bases with no gene match: 21. Germline lookup yields CDR1 SGHTA and CDR2 FQGNSA. CDR3 protein: CASSFPLKGASGEVETQYF. The CDR3 bases are TGTGCCAGCAGCTTCCCGCTAAAAGGAGCTAGCGGAGAGGTGGAGACCCAGTACTTC.

J is TRBJ1-2 and V is TRBV11-3, with TRBD1 identical over 9 bases. Germline values: CDR1 SGHNT, CDR2 YENEEA. Losses at the gene ends were 1 base for V and 6 bases for J; bases not matched to a gene: 6. CDR3 length equals 15 residues. The CDR3 loop is CASSLGTGDGDGYTF. CDR3 nucleotides: TGTGCCAGCAGCTTAGGGACAGGGGATGGAGATGGCTACACCTTC.

This clone is categorized as medium-sized. The chain recombines TRBV19 with TRBJ1-2; D not resolved. The V end was cut by 5 bases, the J end by 7 bases, with 11 bases between. The CDR3 sequence is 12 residues long. The V gene's germline CDR1 is LNHDA and CDR2 SQIVND (reference sequence). The DNA for the CDR3 is TGTGCCAGTAGTCCAGGCAATCTTGGCTACACCTTC. As protein: CASSPGNLGYTF.

V and J are TRBV10-3 and TRBJ2-4, with D perhaps matching TRBD1 or TRBD2 (5 bases each). Germline CDR1 and CDR2: ENHRY and SYGVKD. This CDR3 is 18 amino acids long. V was cut by 0 bases and J by 0 bases, with 15 bases left in between. The DNA for the CDR3 is TGTGCCATCAGTGAGTCGAACGCTCTGGGGGTAGCCAAAAACATTCAGTACTTC. Translation: CAISESNALGVAKNIQYF.

The V gene is TRBV29-1, the J gene TRBJ2-5; 7 bases align to TRBD1. J was trimmed by 2 bases and V by 5 bases; bases with no gene match: 2. CDR3 length equals 12 residues. From germline, CDR1 is SQVTM and CDR2 ANQGSEA. The chain's CDR3 is CSVRQGQETQYF. The DNA for the CDR3 is TGCAGCGTTCGACAGGGTCAAGAGACCCAGTACTTC.

The chain's CDR3 is CASSLSSRLAGGTDTQYF. The CDR3 coding sequence is TGTGCCAGCAGTTTATCGTCGAGACTAGCGGGAGGTACAGATACGCAGTATTTT. The chain combines TRBV27 with TRBJ2-3, with 13 bases fitting TRBD2. This CDR3 has 18 amino acids. V lost 0 bases, J lost 3 bases, and 6 bases stayed unmatched. In germline, CDR1 is MNHEY, CDR2 SMNVEV (reference sequence).

The chain employs TRBV5-1 and TRBJ2-3; D is unresolved. Germline V gene sequence: CDR1 SGHRS, CDR2 YFSETQ. Deletions cut 1 base from V and 0 bases from J, with 9 bases between. The CDR3 consists of 15 residues. The chain's CDR3 is CASSLPGYSTDTQYF. The CDR3 coding sequence is TGCGCCAGCAGCTTGCCAGGCTATAGCACAGATACGCAGTATTTT. The full variable domain, its missing parts supplied by reference TRBV5-1 and TRBJ2-3, is KAGVTQTPRYLIKTRGQQVTLSCSPISGHRSVSWYQQTPGQGLQFLFEYFSETQRNKGNFPGRFSGRQFSNSRSEMNVSTLELGDSALYLCASSLPGYSTDTQYFGPGTRLTVL.

The chain joins TRBV7-5 to TRBJ1-1. TRBV7-5 is designated a pseudogene. The CDR3 has 16 amino acids. The CDR3 DNA reads as TGTGTCAGAAGCCCTAGGGTTTTTGGAAGGAACACTGAAGCTTTCTTT. It encodes CVRSPRVFGRNTEAFF.

V usage is TRBV5-6 and J usage is TRBJ1-4, with a possible D match to TRBD1 (6 bases). Trimming shortened V by 0 bases and J by 0 bases, and 12 bases separated the two germline ends. This CDR3 spans 17 amino acids. Germline assignment: CDR1 SGHDT and CDR2 YYEEEE. The CDR3 nucleotides are TGTGCCAGCAGCTTGGCCGCCAGGGGAGCAACTAATGAAAAACTGTTTTTT. Translation: CASSLAARGATNEKLFF.

This clone was seen just once. The gene calls are TRBV9 and TRBJ2-2; D possibly corresponds to TRBD2 (5 bases). V lost 7 bases and J 1 base, leaving 14 bases between the germline ends. Germline lookup yields CDR1 SGDLS and CDR2 YYNGEE. The CDR3 contains 15 residues. CDR3 sequence (DNA): TGTGCCAGCGCGGGCTCGGGGTTGAACACCGGGGAGCTGTTTTTT. Protein product: CASAGSGLNTGELFF.

The chain links TRBV6-5 to TRBJ1-2; D is possibly TRBD1 (6 bases). Trimming cost V 5 bases and J 2 bases, with 12 bases left between them. This CDR3 has 14 residues. Germline V gene lookup returns CDR1 MNHEY and CDR2 SVGAGI. In DNA, the CDR3 is TGTGCCAGCAGTCCTCTAGGGGGGAACTATGGCTACACCTTC. This gives the protein CASSPLGGNYGYTF.

The rearrangement links TRBV4-1 to TRBJ1-5; D is unclear. The CDR3 contains 15 residues. The ends were cut back, 1 base at V and 0 bases at J, with 7 bases in the middle. The germline V gene has CDR1 MGHRA and CDR2 YSYEKL. The CDR3 loop reads CASSQGEHSNQPQHF. CDR3 coding DNA: TGCGCCAGCAGCCAAGGAGAGCATAGCAATCAGCCCCAGCATTTT.

The gene calls are TRBV7-3 and TRBJ2-1; 11 bases line up with TRBD2. The V gene end was trimmed by 2 bases and the J gene end by 5 bases; junction bases not matched to a gene: 14. The CDR3 length is 19 residues. The V gene's germline CDR1 is SGHTA and CDR2 FQGTGA. CDR3 loop: CASSLGLAGGPPGDNEQFF. The CDR3 nucleotides are TGTGCCAGCAGCTTAGGGCTAGCGGGAGGTCCCCCGGGTGACAATGAGCAGTTCTTC.

The CDR3 reads CAWSSLAESTDTQYF. Written as DNA, the CDR3 is TGTGCCTGGAGCTCTCTAGCGGAAAGCACAGATACGCAGTATTTT. The chain carries TRBV30 and TRBJ2-3; 7 nucleotides align to TRBD2. The J segment lost 0 bases and the V segment lost 3 bases, leaving 6 bases of the junction unmatched. The CDR3 has 15 amino acids. Germline CDR1 is GTSNPN and CDR2 is SVGIG (reference sequence).

This clone was counted once. V gene TRBV6-5 combines with J gene TRBJ1-4, with 7 bases identical to TRBD1. The germline gives CDR1 MNHEY, CDR2 SVGAGI. Trimming removed 4 bases from V and 12 bases from J; junction bases left unmatched: 14. This CDR3 contains 15 residues. This chain's CDR3 is CASSSQTGPEGELFF. CDR3 in DNA: TGTGCCAGCAGTTCCCAGACAGGGCCTGAAGGGGAACTGTTTTTT.

The chain recombines TRBV5-6 with TRBJ1-1, with D possibly matching TRBD1 (6 bases). The length of the CDR3 is 15 residues. Between the trimmed V and J ends, which lost 1 base and 3 bases, there was a span of 13 bases. Germline CDR1 and CDR2: SGHDT and YYEEEE. For the CDR3, the DNA is TGTGCCAGCAGCTTGCCCAATACAGGGTACACTGAAGCTTTCTTT. Amino acids: CASSLPNTGYTEAFF. Based on the CDR3 plus reference TRBV5-6 and TRBJ1-1, the full variable domain is DAGVTQSPTHLIKTRGQQVTLRCSPKSGHDTVSWYQQALGQGPQFIFQYYEEEERQRGNFPDRFSGHQFPNYSSELNVNALLLGDSALYLCASSLPNTGYTEAFFGQGTRLTVV.

CDR3 sequence (DNA): TGTGCCAGCAGCGGGCTAGGTGGGACCGGGGAGCTGTTTTTT. This translates into CASSGLGGTGELFF. V and J are TRBV7-9 and TRBJ2-2; D not certain. Germline V gives CDR1 SEHNR, CDR2 FQNEAQ (reference sequence). This CDR3 contains 14 residues. Between the trimmed V and J ends, which lost 5 bases and 5 bases, there was a span of 12 bases.

The genes are TRBV7-9 and TRBJ1-1; TRBD1 might be the D (5 bases). The germline V gene encodes CDR1 SEHNR and CDR2 FQNEAQ (reference sequence). The CDR3 covers 14 residues. V lost 1 base and J lost 6, with 12 bases in between. The CDR3 DNA sequence: TGTGCCAGCAGCTTAGAGGGGAACCCCGCTGAAGCTTTCTTT. Protein: CASSLEGNPAEAFF.

This sequence joins TRBV7-9 and TRBJ2-5; possibly TRBD1 for D (5 bases). CDR1 and CDR2 from the germline V gene are SEHNR and FQNEAQ (reference sequence). Trimming shortened V by 0 bases and J by 5 bases, and 19 bases separated the two germline ends. The CDR3 has 17 residues. The CDR3 region has the DNA TGTGCCAGCAGCTTAGCCGGCCTAAGCAGGGCAGGGGAGACCCAGTACTTC. It encodes CASSLAGLSRAGETQYF.

The chain uses TRBV30 and TRBJ1-2, with D perhaps TRBD1 (6 bases). The CDR3 runs 11 residues. The germline V gene encodes CDR1 GTSNPN and CDR2 SVGIG (reference sequence). The ends were cut back, 4 bases at V and 8 bases at J, with 11 bases in the middle. The CDR3: CAWNREGGYTF. The CDR3 bases are TGTGCCTGGAACAGGGAGGGAGGCTACACCTTC.

This chain connects TRBV30 to TRBJ1-6; 7 bases agree with TRBD1. V gave up 0 bases and J gave up 7 bases; unmatched junction bases: 9. Germline V lookup: CDR1 GTSNPN, CDR2 SVGIG (reference sequence). CDR3 length: 16 residues. The CDR3 region is CAWSVSRVRGNSPLHF. In nucleotides, the CDR3 is TGTGCCTGGAGTGTAAGCCGGGTCAGGGGGAATTCACCCCTCCACTTT.

This clone was seen a single time. The CDR3, as DNA: TGTGCCAGCAGTAACACTATTAATGAAAAACTGTTTTTT. It encodes CASSNTINEKLFF. The rearrangement uses TRBV2 and TRBJ1-4, with D hard to call. Germline V gene sequence: CDR1 SNHLY, CDR2 FYNNEI. This CDR3 region has 13 residues. V was trimmed by 5 bases and J by 4 bases, leaving 8 bases between them.

There are a few counts of this clone. The chain has TRBV11-2 and TRBJ2-1, with 9 bases aligning to TRBD2. V lost 5 bases and J lost 7; bases outside the gene matches: 9. The CDR3 runs 15 residues. Germline lookup yields CDR1 SGHAT and CDR2 FQNNGV. CDR3 loop: CASSPGRGGHNEQFF. As DNA, the CDR3 is TGTGCCAGCAGCCCAGGGCGGGGGGGCCATAATGAGCAGTTCTTC. The full variable domain, completed using reference TRBV11-2 and TRBJ2-1, is EAGVAQSPRYKIIEKRQSVAFWCNPISGHATLYWYQQILGQGPKLLIQFQNNGVVDDSQLPKDRFSAERLKGVDSTLKIQPAKLEDSAVYLCASSPGRGGHNEQFFGPGTRLTVL.

This chain links TRBV7-9 with TRBJ1-4; TRBD1 matches at 9 bases. J gave up 5 bases and V 5 bases, and 3 bases lay outside the gene matches. Germline V lookup: CDR1 SEHNR, CDR2 FQNEAQ (reference sequence). The CDR3 has 14 amino acids. The CDR3 sequence is CASSLGQGNEKLFF. CDR3 sequence (DNA): TGTGCCAGCAGCCTGGGACAGGGCAATGAAAAACTGTTTTTT. The whole variable domain, remainder taken from reference TRBV7-9 and TRBJ1-4, is DTGVSQNPRHKITKRGQNVTFRCDPISEHNRLYWYRQTLGQGPEFLTYFQNEAQLEKSRLLSDRFSAERPKGSFSTLEIQRTEQGDSAMYLCASSLGQGNEKLFFGSGTQLSVL.

The V gene is TRBV5-6, the J gene TRBJ2-1; 8 nucleotides match TRBD1. CDR3 size: 15 residues. In germline, CDR1 is SGHDT, CDR2 YYEEEE. V lost 0 bases, J lost 9 bases, and 8 bases stayed unmatched. The CDR3 DNA reads as TGTGCCAGCAGCTTGGCCGGGGCAGGGGGCAGTGAGCAGTTCTTC. This sequence encodes CASSLAGAGGSEQFF.

V usage is TRBV12-5 and J usage is TRBJ2-1; perhaps TRBD2 as D (5 bases). This CDR3 comprises 14 residues. The ends were cut back, 2 bases at V and 7 bases at J, with 12 bases in the middle. Per germline, CDR1 LGHNT and CDR2 FRNRAP. The CDR3 protein is CASGLFPPGNEQFF. The CDR3 DNA follows: TGTGCTAGTGGTTTGTTTCCTCCGGGGAATGAGCAGTTCTTC.

The chain is built from TRBV19 and TRBJ2-2; 7 bases are shared with TRBD2. The V gene's germline CDR1 is LNHDA and CDR2 SQIVND (reference sequence). This CDR3 is 19 amino acids long. Unmatched junction bases numbered 18, after V lost 5 bases and J lost 3 bases. Here the CDR3 reads CASSSKRLAQEGYTGELFF. The CDR3 DNA is TGTGCCAGTAGTTCCAAAAGACTAGCACAAGAGGGGTACACCGGGGAGCTGTTTTTT.